The present T cell receptor (beta chain) was sequenced within a study of control samples from healthy donors and cancer patients (TCRdb year 2020). Libraries were prepared through the immunoSEQ multiplex PCR assay. Not all clones reach the TCRdb copy of this immuneACCESS table, which keeps in-frame sequences only. Checked studies attribute under half of the gap to unresolved V genes and leave the rest unexplained. In all, the sample holds some 80,000 clones, and around 92% of those were seen once. Approximately 5.8% of the sample is in the top ten clones. The CDR3 numbers 17 residues from cysteine through phenylalanine. This entry keeps only the CDR3 DNA: 51 bases, framed from base 1. Worth noting for this clone: Its antigen has not been determined. Within one base of it there is no much larger clone, and no base qualities were kept.

The chain employs TRBV21-1 and TRBJ1-3. TRBV21-1 is a pseudogene segment. The material sequenced was blood. The sequence was collected from a woman between 55 and 75 years old in good health. For the CDR3, the sequence is CASSKLSRGHSGNTIYF. The sequenced DNA: TGTGCCAGCAGCAAACTCTCTCGGGGGCATTCAGGAAACACCATATATTTT.